One TCR beta chain is described in this entry. This sample stems from a study of cytomegalovirus exposure and HLA in healthy donors. For the study at large: Genetic ancestry analysis placed about 80% of the roughly 400 donors that were genotyped in the Caucasian-associated cluster.

CDR1 is SNHLY, CDR2 FYNNEI, per germline. The CDR3 sequence is 14 residues long. V was cut by 6 bases and J by 3 bases, with 14 bases left in between. The PCR had 60 Vbeta and 13 Jbeta primers. Produced via immunoSEQ multiplex PCR; TCRdb's table is partial and in-frame only. The table records about 76,000 clones, about 77% of them present only once. The clonotype comes from a male donor in good health and CMV-seropositive. The sample taken for sequencing was PBMCs. V is TRBV2 and J is TRBJ2-5; D perhaps matches TRBD2 (5 bases). Written as DNA, the CDR3 is TGTGCCAGCAGAGCTGGACTGAAAAAAGAGACCCAGTACTTC. Protein sequence: CASRAGLKKETQYF.